The T cell receptor beta chain described here comes from a study of shared clonotypes between healthy human individuals. V was cut by 0 bases and J by 5 bases, with 13 bases left in between. This CDR3 is 15 amino acids long. CDR1 LNHDA and CDR2 SQIVND come from the germline V gene (reference sequence). Repertoires were generated with immunoSEQ multiplex PCR, while TCRdb's copy carries only in-frame clones and drops some. The sample consists of some 2,400,000 clones, around 95% of them appearing once. The chain links TRBV19 to TRBJ1-2, with D uncertain. The source material was naive CD4+ T cells sorted from blood. Indicated subset: CD45RA+ positively selected. The TCR sequence derives from a man aged 18-30 years in good health. The chain's CDR3 is CASSIDRWTGYGYTF. DNA for the CDR3: TGTGCCAGTAGTATAGATCGGTGGACGGGATATGGCTACACCTTC.